These 17 T cell receptor beta chains were all obtained from the same sample, sequenced in a study of blood T cell repertoires in COVID-19. Here immunoSEQ multiplex PCR was the method, and the copy in TCRdb shows in-frame clones only, minus some. The data contain 200,000 to 250,000 clones, about four fifths of them seen just once; the ten biggest clones take up about 4.6%. The material sequenced was PBMCs or T cells enriched from blood (not recorded which). All receptors derive from a woman in her forties or fifties who had been exposed to COVID-19.

The chain uses TRBV24-1 and TRBJ2-5; possibly TRBD2 for D (5 bases). Per the germline V gene, CDR1 is KGHDR and CDR2 is SFDVKD. The V end was cut by 4 bases, the J end by 5 bases, with 22 bases between. The CDR3 is 17 residues long. The CDR3 region is CATSDPLKGVGGETQYF. In nucleotides, the CDR3 is TGTGCCACCAGTGACCCGCTTAAGGGAGTGGGTGGTGAGACCCAGTACTTC.

The gene calls are TRBV28 and TRBJ1-3; weak D call: TRBD1 (5 bases). Germline V gives CDR1 MDHEN, CDR2 SYDVKM. V dropped 7 bases and J dropped 4 bases, with 20 bases sitting between them. The length of the CDR3 is 16 residues. In nucleotides, the CDR3 is TGTGCCAGCACCAGGACATTTAATCAATTGGGAAACACCATATATTTT. Amino acid sequence: CASTRTFNQLGNTIYF.

This clone has more than one count but fewer than ten. The J gene is TRBJ1-2, the V gene TRBV5-4; D ambiguous. Between the trimmed V and J ends, which lost 3 bases and 2 bases, there was a span of 2 bases. Looked up from germline, CDR1 is SGHNT and CDR2 is YYREEE (reference sequence). This CDR3 has 11 amino acids. The CDR3 sequence is CASSSNYGYTF. The CDR3, as DNA: TGTGCCAGCAGCTCGAACTATGGCTACACCTTC.

The chain uses TRBV20-1 and TRBJ2-3, with a weak D call TRBD2 (5 bases). This CDR3 comprises 14 residues. The V gene's germline CDR1 is DFQATT and CDR2 SNEGSKA (reference sequence). Deletions cut 3 bases from V and 2 bases from J, with 12 bases between. Here the CDR3 DNA reads TGCAGTGCTAGTAGGACTCAGCTCACAGATACGCAGTATTTT. Residues: CSASRTQLTDTQYF.

This clone was seen many times. V and J are TRBV2 and TRBJ1-1; possible D gene TRBD1, 5 bases. The CDR3 runs 13 residues. Per the germline V gene, CDR1 is SNHLY and CDR2 is FYNNEI. V shed 5 bases and J shed 5 bases, with 12 bases lying between them. The CDR3 DNA sequence: TGTGCCAGCAGTCGAGGGAGGGGTACTGAAGCTTTCTTT. This codes for CASSRGRGTEAFF.

The J gene is TRBJ2-4, the V gene TRBV28, with TRBD1 matching 10 bases. The CDR3 is made up of 15 amino acids. The germline CDR1 and CDR2 sequences are MDHEN and SYDVKM. J was trimmed by 9 bases and V by 6 bases; bases with no gene match: 11. In DNA, the CDR3 is TGTGCCAGCAGCCCTCTCCGGGACAGGGGTTTCATTCAGTACTTC. Translating it yields CASSPLRDRGFIQYF.

The chain links TRBV9 to TRBJ1-2; 9 bases agree with TRBD1. V was pared by 0 bases and J by 2 bases, with 11 bases of the junction left unmatched. In germline, CDR1 is SGDLS, CDR2 YYNGEE. This CDR3 has 18 amino acids. The CDR3 here is CASSVVTGGALENYGYTF. The CDR3 nucleotides read TGTGCCAGCAGCGTAGTAACAGGGGGCGCGTTGGAGAACTATGGCTACACCTTC.

This sequence joins TRBV7-6 and TRBJ1-1; unclear D gene. The V and J ends lost 1 base and 8 bases respectively, with 8 bases between them. This CDR3 region has 12 residues. Germline V gene lookup returns CDR1 SGHVS and CDR2 FNYEAQ. CDR3 amino acids: CASSLEGGEAFF. In nucleotides, the CDR3 is TGTGCCAGCAGCTTAGAAGGCGGAGAAGCTTTCTTT.

The chain couples TRBV6-2 or TRBV6-3 to TRBJ1-5, with 8 bases identical to TRBD1. V gave up 6 bases and J gave up 5 bases; unmatched junction bases: 6. Germline V gives CDR1 MNHEY, CDR2 SVGEGT. The CDR3 is 14 residues long. The CDR3: CASSLGQGYQPQHF. The CDR3 DNA sequence: TGTGCCAGCAGCCTTGGACAGGGCTATCAGCCCCAGCATTTT.

The chain links TRBV2 to TRBJ2-3, with a tentative D call TRBD2 (5 bases). Trimming removed 7 bases at V and 4 bases at J, with 21 bases between. CDR3 length: 16 residues. Germline CDR1 SNHLY, CDR2 FYNNEI. CDR3 protein: CASNPGFEGYSDTQYF. In DNA, the CDR3 is TGTGCCAGCAACCCGGGGTTCGAGGGTTATTCAGATACGCAGTATTTT.

This clone was seen a single time. The gene calls are TRBV19 and TRBJ1-6; maybe TRBD1 (5 bases). Germline assignment: CDR1 LNHDA and CDR2 SQIVND (reference sequence). Trimming took 5 bases from V and 10 from J, leaving 15 bases between them. This CDR3 has 14 amino acids. The CDR3 DNA reads TGTGCCAGTAGTGTCCAGGGCTGGGAATCACCCCTCCACTTT. Translated, it gives CASSVQGWESPLHF.

The chain joins TRBV7-3 to TRBJ2-3; TRBD2 might be the D (7 bases). The CDR3 length is 15 residues. Germline loops: CDR1 SGHTA, CDR2 FQGTGA. Trimming pared 5 bases from V and 1 base from J, leaving 13 bases between. The CDR3 nucleotides read TGTGCCAGCAGCCCCGGGGGGCGTGGCACAGATACGCAGTATTTT. Translated, it gives CASSPGGRGTDTQYF.

The chain uses TRBV18 and TRBJ2-3; tentatively, D is TRBD2 (7 bases). Germline CDR1 reads KGHSH; CDR2 reads LQKENI. V was pared by 0 bases and J by 5 bases, with 12 bases between. The CDR3 runs to 15 residues. The CDR3 region has the DNA TGTGCCAGCTCACCACCGGGGGGGCCGGAAGATACGCAGTATTTT. It encodes CASSPPGGPEDTQYF.

This sequence joins TRBV6-5 and TRBJ2-1; tentatively, D is TRBD2 (6 bases). The CDR3 is made up of 11 amino acids. Germline V CDR1 and CDR2: MNHEY, SVGAGI. V lost 6 bases and J 8 bases, leaving 8 bases between the germline ends. CDR3 in DNA: TGTGCCAGCAGCCAGCGGGATGAGCAGTTCTTC. It specifies CASSQRDEQFF.

The V call is TRBV13, the J call TRBJ1-2; TRBD1 aligns across 7 bases. The V segment lost 2 bases and the J segment 5 bases; nucleotides outside the gene matches: 8. The germline V gene encodes CDR1 PRHDT and CDR2 FYEKMQ (reference sequence). This CDR3 has 15 amino acids. Here the CDR3 reads CASSLSWDSRYGYTF. DNA of the CDR3: TGTGCCAGCAGCTTATCTTGGGACAGCCGTTATGGCTACACCTTC.

The CDR3 spells CASSLGGVLSSYEQYF. In DNA form, the CDR3 reads TGCGCCAGCAGCTTGGGGGGGGTCCTTAGCTCCTACGAGCAGTACTTC. This rearrangement joins TRBV5-1 to TRBJ2-7; perhaps TRBD2 as D (6 bases). Per the germline V gene, CDR1 is SGHRS and CDR2 is YFSETQ. The CDR3 runs 16 residues. V was cut by 0 bases and J by 0 bases, with 13 bases left in between.

V is TRBV10-3 and J is TRBJ1-1; tentatively, D is TRBD1 (5 bases). CDR3 length: 12 amino acids. Trimming took off 8 bases at V and 8 bases at J, with 15 bases between the two ends. From germline, CDR1 is ENHRY and CDR2 SYGVKD. CDR3 sequence: CAIRPGGGEAFF. DNA of the CDR3: TGTGCCATCCGCCCGGGGGGAGGAGAAGCTTTCTTT.